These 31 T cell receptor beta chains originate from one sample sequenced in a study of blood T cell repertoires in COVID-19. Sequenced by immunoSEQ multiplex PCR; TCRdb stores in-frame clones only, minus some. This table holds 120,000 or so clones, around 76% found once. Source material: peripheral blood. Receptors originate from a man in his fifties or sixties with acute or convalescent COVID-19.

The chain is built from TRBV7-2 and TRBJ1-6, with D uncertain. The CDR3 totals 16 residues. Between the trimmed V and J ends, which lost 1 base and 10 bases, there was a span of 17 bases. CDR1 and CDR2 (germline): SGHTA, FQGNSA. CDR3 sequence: CASSLDSFRERSPLHF. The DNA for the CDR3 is TGTGCCAGCAGCTTAGACTCATTTCGCGAGCGGTCACCCCTCCACTTT.

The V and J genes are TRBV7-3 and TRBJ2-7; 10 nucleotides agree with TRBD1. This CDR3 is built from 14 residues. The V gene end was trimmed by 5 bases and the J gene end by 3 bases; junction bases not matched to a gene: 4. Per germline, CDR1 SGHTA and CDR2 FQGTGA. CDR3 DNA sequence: TGTGCCAGCAGCCTGGGACAGGGGAACTACGAGCAGTACTTC. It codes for CASSLGQGNYEQYF.

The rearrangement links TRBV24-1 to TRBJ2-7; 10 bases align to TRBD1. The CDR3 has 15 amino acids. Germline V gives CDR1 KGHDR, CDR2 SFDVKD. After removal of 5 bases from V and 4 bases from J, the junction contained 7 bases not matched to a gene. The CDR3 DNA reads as TGTGCCACCAGTGCCTCGGGACAGGGGTATTACGAGCAGTACTTC. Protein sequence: CATSASGQGYYEQYF.

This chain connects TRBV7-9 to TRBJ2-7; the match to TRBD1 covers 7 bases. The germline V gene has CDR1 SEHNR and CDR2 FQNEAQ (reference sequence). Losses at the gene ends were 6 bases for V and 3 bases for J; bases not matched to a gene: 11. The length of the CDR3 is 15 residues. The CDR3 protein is CASRQTRDSSYEQYF. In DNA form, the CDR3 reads TGTGCCAGCAGACAAACCCGGGACAGCAGCTACGAGCAGTACTTC.

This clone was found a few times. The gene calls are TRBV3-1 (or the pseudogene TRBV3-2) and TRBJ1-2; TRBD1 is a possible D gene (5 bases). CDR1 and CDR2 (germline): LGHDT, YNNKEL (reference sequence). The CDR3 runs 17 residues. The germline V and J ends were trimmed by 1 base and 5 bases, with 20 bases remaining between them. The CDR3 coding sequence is TGTGCCAGCAGCCAAGCCTTTACAGGAAAGGAAAGATATGGCTACACCTTC. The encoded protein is CASSQAFTGKERYGYTF.

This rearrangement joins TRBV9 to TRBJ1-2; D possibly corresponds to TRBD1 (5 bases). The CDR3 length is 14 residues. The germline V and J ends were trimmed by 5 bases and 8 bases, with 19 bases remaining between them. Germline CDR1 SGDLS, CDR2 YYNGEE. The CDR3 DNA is TGTGCCAGCAGTAAAAACGACCGGCAGGGCGGCTACACCTTC. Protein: CASSKNDRQGGYTF. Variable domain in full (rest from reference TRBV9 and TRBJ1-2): DSGVTQTPKHLITATGQRVTLRCSPRSGDLSVYWYQQSLDQGLQFLIQYYNGEERAKGNILERFSAQQFPDLHSELNLSSLELGDSALYFCASSKNDRQGGYTFGSGTRLTVV.

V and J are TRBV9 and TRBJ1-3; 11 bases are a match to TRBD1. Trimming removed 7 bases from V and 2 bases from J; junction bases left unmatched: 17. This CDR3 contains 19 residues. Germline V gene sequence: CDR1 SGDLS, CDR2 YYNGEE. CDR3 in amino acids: CASRGGQGVRSSAGNTIYF. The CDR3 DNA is TGTGCCAGCCGCGGGGGACAGGGGGTTAGGTCGAGCGCTGGAAACACCATATATTTT.

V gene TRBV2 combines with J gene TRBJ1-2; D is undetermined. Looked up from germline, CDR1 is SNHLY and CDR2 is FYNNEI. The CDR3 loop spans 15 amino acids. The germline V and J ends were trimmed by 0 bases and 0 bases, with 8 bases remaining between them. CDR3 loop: CASSEATGANYGYTF. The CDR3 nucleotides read TGTGCCAGCAGTGAAGCAACGGGAGCTAACTATGGCTACACCTTC.

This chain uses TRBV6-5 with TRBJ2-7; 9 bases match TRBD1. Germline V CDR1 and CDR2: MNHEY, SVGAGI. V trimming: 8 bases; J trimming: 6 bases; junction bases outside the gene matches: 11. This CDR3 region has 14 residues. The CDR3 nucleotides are TGTGCCAGCGATCGACAGGGGGATGGGCTCGAGCAGTACTTC. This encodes CASDRQGDGLEQYF.

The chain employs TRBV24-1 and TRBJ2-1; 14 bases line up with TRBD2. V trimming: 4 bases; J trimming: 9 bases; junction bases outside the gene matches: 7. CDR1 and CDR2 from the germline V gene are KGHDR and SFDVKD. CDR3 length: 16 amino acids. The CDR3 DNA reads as TGTGCCACCAGTGAATACGGGACTAGCGGGAGCCCTGAGCAGTTCTTC. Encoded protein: CATSEYGTSGSPEQFF.

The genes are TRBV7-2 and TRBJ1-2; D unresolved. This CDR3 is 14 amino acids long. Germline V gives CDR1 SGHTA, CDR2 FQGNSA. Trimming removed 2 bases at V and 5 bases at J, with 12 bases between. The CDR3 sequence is CASSLTSFNYGYTF. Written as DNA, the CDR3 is TGTGCCAGCAGCTTAACTAGTTTCAATTATGGCTACACCTTC.

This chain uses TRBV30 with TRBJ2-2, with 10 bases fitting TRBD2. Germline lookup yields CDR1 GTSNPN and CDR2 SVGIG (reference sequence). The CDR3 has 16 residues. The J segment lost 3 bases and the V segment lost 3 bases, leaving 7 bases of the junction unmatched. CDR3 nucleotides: TGTGCCTGGAGGCAGCGGGGGGGCCGTCACACCGGGGAGCTGTTTTTT. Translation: CAWRQRGGRHTGELFF.

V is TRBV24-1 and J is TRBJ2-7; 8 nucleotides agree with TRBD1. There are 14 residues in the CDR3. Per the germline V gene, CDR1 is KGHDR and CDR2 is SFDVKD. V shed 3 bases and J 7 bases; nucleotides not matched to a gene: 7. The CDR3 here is CATSDRQGTSEQYF. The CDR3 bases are TGTGCCACCAGTGATCGACAGGGGACGAGTGAGCAGTACTTC.

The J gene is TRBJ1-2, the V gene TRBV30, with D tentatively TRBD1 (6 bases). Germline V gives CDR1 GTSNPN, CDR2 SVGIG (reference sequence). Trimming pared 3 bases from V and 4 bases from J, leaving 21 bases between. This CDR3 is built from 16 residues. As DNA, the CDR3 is TGTGCCTGGAGCGAAAAGGCCCCGGACAGCCTCTATGGCTACACCTTC. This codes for CAWSEKAPDSLYGYTF.

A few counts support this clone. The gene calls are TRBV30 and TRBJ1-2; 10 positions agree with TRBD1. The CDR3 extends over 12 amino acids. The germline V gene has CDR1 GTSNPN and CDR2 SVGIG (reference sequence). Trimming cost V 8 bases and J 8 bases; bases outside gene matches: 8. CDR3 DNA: TGTGCCGACGGACAGGGGGTCGGAGGCTACACCTTC. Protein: CADGQGVGGYTF.

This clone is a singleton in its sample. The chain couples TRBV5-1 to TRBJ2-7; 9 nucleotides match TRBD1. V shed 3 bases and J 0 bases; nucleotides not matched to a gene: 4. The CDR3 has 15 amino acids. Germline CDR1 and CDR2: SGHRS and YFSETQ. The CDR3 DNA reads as TGCGCCAGCAGCTCGGGACAGGGCTACTCCTACGAGCAGTACTTC. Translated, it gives CASSSGQGYSYEQYF.

In DNA form, the CDR3 reads TGTGCCAGCAGCGTAAATTGGGCGACGGATACGCAGTATTTT. Its protein product is CASSVNWATDTQYF. The V call is TRBV9, the J call TRBJ2-3, with unresolved D. This CDR3 comprises 14 residues. From germline, CDR1 is SGDLS and CDR2 YYNGEE. Trimming stripped 1 base from V and 6 bases from J, with 12 bases between.

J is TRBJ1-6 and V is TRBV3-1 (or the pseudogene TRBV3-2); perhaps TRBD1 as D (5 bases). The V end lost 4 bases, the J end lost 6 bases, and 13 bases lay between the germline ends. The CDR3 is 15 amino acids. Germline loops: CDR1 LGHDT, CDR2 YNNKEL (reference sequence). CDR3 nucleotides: TGTGCCAGCAGCCGGGGGTCCGGGGGTAATTCACCCCTCCACTTT. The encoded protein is CASSRGSGGNSPLHF.

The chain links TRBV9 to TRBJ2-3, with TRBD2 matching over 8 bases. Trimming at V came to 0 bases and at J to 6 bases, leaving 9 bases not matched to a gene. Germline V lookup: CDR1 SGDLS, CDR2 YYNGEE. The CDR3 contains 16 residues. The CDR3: CASSVVNGRAGDTQYF. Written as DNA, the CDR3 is TGTGCCAGCAGCGTAGTAAACGGGAGGGCCGGTGATACGCAGTATTTT.

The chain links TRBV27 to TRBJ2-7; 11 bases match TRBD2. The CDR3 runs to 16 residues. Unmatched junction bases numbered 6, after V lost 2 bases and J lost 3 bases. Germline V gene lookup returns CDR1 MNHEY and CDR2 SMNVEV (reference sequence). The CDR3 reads CASSLGTSGRNYEQYF. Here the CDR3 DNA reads TGTGCCAGCAGTTTAGGAACTAGCGGGAGAAACTACGAGCAGTACTTC.

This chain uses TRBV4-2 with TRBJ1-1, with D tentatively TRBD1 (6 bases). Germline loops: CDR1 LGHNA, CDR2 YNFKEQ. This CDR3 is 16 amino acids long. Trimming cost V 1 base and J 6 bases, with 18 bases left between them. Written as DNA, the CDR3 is TGTGCCAGCAGCCAAGTAGGCGGGGGCCCGGCGGCTGAAGCTTTCTTT. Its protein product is CASSQVGGGPAAEAFF.

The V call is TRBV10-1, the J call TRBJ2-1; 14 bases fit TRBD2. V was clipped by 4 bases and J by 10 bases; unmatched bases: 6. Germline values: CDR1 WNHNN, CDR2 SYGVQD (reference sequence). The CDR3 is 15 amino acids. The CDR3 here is CASSAGTSGRGEQFF. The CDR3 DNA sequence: TGCGCCAGCAGTGCGGGGACTAGCGGGAGAGGCGAGCAGTTCTTC.

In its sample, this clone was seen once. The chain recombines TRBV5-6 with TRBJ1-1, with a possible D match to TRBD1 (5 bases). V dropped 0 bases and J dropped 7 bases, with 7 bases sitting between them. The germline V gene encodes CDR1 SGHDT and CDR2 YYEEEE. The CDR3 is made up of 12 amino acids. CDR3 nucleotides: TGTGCCAGCAGCTTGGTCCAGGGTGAAGCTTTCTTT. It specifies CASSLVQGEAFF. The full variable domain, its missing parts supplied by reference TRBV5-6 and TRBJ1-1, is DAGVTQSPTHLIKTRGQQVTLRCSPKSGHDTVSWYQQALGQGPQFIFQYYEEEERQRGNFPDRFSGHQFPNYSSELNVNALLLGDSALYLCASSLVQGEAFFGQGTRLTVV.

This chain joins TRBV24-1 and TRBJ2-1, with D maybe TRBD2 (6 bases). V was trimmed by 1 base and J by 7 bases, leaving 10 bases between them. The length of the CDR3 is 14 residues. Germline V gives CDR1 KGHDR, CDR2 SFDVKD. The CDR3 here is CATSDFSRGNEQFF. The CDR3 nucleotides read TGTGCCACCAGTGATTTCAGTCGGGGGAATGAGCAGTTCTTC.

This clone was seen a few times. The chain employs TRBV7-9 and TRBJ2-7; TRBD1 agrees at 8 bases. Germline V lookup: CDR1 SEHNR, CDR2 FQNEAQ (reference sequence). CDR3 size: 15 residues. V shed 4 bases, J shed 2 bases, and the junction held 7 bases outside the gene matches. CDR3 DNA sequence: TGTGCCAGCAGCTCGGGACAGGTAAAGGCCTACGAGCAGTACTTC. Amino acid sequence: CASSSGQVKAYEQYF.

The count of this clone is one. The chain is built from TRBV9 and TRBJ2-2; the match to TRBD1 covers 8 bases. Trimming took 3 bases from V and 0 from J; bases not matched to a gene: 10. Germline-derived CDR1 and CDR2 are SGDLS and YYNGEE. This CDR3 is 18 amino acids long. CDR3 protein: CASSARTGKSSNTGELFF. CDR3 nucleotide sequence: TGTGCCAGCAGCGCCCGGACAGGGAAGTCCTCGAACACCGGGGAGCTGTTTTTT.

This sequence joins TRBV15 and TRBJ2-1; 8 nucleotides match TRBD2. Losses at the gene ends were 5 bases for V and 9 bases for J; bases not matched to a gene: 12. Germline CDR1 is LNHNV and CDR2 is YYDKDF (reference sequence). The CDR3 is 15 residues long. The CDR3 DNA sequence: TGTGCCACCAGCCTCCAGCGGGGGCCCGTTGGTGAGCAGTTCTTC. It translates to CATSLQRGPVGEQFF.

CDR3 residues: CASGLAGSNEQFF. CDR3 DNA: TGTGCTAGTGGGCTAGCGGGGTCCAATGAGCAGTTCTTC. The chain recombines TRBV12-5 with TRBJ2-1; 9 bases agree with TRBD2. J lost 6 bases, V lost 6 bases, and 3 bases had no gene match. Germline V gene sequence: CDR1 LGHNT, CDR2 FRNRAP. CDR3 size: 13 residues.

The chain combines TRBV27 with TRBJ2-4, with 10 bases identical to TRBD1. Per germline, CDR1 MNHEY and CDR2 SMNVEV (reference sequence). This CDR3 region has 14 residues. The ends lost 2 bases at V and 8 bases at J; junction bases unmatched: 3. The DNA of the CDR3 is TGTGCCAGCAGTTTAGGGGACAGGGGTGACATTCAGTACTTC. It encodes CASSLGDRGDIQYF.

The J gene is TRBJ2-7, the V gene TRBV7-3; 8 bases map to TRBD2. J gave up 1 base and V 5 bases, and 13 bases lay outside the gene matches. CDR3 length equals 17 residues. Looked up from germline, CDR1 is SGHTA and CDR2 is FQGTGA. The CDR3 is CASSKLPIGGGSYEQYF. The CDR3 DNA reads TGTGCCAGCAGCAAACTCCCAATTGGCGGGGGGTCCTACGAGCAGTACTTC.

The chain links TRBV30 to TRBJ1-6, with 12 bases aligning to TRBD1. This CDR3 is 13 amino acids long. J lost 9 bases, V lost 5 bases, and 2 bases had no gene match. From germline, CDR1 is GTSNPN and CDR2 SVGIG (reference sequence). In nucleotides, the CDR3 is TGTGCCTGGGGGACAGGGGGCGGTTCACCCCTCCACTTT. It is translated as CAWGTGGGSPLHF. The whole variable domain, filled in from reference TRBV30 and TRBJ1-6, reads SQTIHQWPATLVQPVGSPLSLECTVEGTSNPNLYWYRQAAGRGLQLLFYSVGIGQISSEVPQNLSASRPQDRQFILSSKKLLLSDSGFYLCAWGTGGGSPLHFGNGTRLTVT.